The present T cell receptor beta chain was sequenced within a study of shared clonotypes between healthy human individuals. Findings of the study overall: Memory subsets generally showed smaller estimated richness than naive subsets did. Lower generation probabilities were found for non-shared clonotypes than for those shared by all four donors.

CDR1 and CDR2 from the germline V gene are SEHNR and FQNEAQ (reference sequence). V lost 1 base to trimming and J lost 8 bases, with 5 bases between them. This CDR3 comprises 11 residues. As originally analysed: ImmunoSEQ supplied junction-only sequences lacking quality scores, so filtering was different. Repertoires were generated with immunoSEQ multiplex PCR, while TCRdb's copy carries only in-frame clones and drops some. V and J calls and clone size are those listed in that table; D and trimming were worked out from the DNA. The sample shows just over 2,000,000 clones, just under 95% of them seen only once. Points on this clone: The target antigen is unknown.

The naive CD8 fraction comprised CD45RO-negative cells positively selected for CCR7 and excluded terminally differentiated effector memory CD45RA+ cells. Donors were healthy HIV-negative adults without recent acute infections or vaccinations. The rearrangement joins TRBV7-9 to TRBJ1-2, with D unclear. The sequence was obtained from a man aged 18 to 35 in good health. Sequenced: naive CD8+ T cells sorted from blood. This chain's CDR3 is CASSLGAGYTF. The DNA for the CDR3 is TGTGCCAGCAGCTTAGGCGCCGGCTACACCTTC.